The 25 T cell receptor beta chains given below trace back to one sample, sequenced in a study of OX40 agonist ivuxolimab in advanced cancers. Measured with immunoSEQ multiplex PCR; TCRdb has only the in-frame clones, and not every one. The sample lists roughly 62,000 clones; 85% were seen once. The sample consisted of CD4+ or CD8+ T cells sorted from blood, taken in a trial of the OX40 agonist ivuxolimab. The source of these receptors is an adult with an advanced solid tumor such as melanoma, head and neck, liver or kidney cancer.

Here the CDR3 DNA reads TGTGCCAGCAGCTCAAACGGGGAACGTGAGCAGTACTTC. Translation: CASSSNGEREQYF. This chain uses TRBV7-3 with TRBJ2-7; D is possibly TRBD2 (5 bases). The V gene's germline CDR1 is SGHTA and CDR2 FQGTGA. The germline V and J ends were trimmed by 4 bases and 7 bases, with 14 bases remaining between them. The CDR3 sequence is 13 residues long.

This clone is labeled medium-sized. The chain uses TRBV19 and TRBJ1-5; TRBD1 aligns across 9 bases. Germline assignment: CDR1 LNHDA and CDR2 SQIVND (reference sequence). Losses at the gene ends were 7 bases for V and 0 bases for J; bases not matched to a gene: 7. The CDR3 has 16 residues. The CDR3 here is CASTHGDRVSNQPQHF. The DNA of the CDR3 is TGTGCCAGTACCCATGGGGACAGGGTTAGCAATCAGCCCCAGCATTTT.

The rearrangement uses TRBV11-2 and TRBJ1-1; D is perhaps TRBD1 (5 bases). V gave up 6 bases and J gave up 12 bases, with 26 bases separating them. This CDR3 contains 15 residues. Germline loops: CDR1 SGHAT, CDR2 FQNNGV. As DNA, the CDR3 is TGTGCCAGCAGTCCCAGCCCCGGGACCCAAAGGGTAACTTTCTTT. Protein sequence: CASSPSPGTQRVTFF.

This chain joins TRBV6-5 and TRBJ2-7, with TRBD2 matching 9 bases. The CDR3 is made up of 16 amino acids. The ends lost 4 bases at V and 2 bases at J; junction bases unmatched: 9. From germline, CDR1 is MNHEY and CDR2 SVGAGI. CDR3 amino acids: CASSWDSGGSPYEQYF. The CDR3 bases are TGTGCCAGCAGTTGGGACAGCGGGGGGTCCCCCTACGAGCAGTACTTC.

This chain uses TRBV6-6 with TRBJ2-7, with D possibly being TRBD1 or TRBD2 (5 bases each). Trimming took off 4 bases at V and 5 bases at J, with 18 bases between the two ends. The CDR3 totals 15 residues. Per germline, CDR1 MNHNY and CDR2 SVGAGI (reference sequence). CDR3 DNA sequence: TGTGCCAGCAGTTCCGGGACCCACCTGGGCCACGAGCAGTACTTC. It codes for CASSSGTHLGHEQYF.

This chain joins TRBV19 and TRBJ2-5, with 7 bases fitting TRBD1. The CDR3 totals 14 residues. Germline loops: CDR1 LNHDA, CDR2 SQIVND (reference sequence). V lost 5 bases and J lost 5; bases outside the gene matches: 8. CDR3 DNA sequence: TGTGCCAGTAGTCTTCGACAGGGTGGGGAGACCCAGTACTTC. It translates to CASSLRQGGETQYF.

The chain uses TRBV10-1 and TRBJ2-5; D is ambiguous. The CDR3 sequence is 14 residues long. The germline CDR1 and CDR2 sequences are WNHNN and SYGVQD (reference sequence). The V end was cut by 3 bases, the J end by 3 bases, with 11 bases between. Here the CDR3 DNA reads TGCGCCAGCAGTGACAACAAAACTAAAGAGACCCAGTACTTC. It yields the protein CASSDNKTKETQYF.

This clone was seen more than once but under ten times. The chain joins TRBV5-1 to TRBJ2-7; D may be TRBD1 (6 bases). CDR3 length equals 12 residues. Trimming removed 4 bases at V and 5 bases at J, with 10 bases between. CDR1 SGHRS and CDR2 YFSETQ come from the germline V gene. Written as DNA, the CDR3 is TGCGCCAGCAGCGCCTACAGGGACGAGCAGTACTTC. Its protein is CASSAYRDEQYF.

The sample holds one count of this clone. In DNA form, the CDR3 reads TGTGCCAGACTGGACGGGGTTTACACTGAAGCTTTCTTT. It is translated as CARLDGVYTEAFF. The V call is TRBV19, the J call TRBJ1-1, with unresolved D. The CDR3 consists of 13 residues. Trimming stripped 9 bases from V and 3 bases from J, with 14 bases between. CDR1 is LNHDA, CDR2 SQIVND, per germline (reference sequence).

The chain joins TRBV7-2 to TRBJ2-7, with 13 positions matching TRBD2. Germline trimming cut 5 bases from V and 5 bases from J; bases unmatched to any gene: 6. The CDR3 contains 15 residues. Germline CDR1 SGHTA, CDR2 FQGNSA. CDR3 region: CASSKIGLAGDEQYF. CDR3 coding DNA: TGTGCCAGCAGCAAAATCGGACTAGCGGGAGACGAGCAGTACTTC.

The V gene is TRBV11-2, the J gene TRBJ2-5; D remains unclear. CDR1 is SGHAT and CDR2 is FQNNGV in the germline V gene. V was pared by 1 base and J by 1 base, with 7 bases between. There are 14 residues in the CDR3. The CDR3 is CASSLVAIQETQYF. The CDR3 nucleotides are TGTGCCAGCAGCTTAGTGGCTATCCAAGAGACCCAGTACTTC.

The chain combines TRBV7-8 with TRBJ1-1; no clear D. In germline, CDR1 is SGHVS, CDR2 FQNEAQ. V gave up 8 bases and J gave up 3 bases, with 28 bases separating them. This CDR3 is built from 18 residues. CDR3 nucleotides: TGTGCCAGCGAGCGGGTCGGCGAGTGGGGTTCATCGGACACTGAAGCTTTCTTT. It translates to CASERVGEWGSSDTEAFF.

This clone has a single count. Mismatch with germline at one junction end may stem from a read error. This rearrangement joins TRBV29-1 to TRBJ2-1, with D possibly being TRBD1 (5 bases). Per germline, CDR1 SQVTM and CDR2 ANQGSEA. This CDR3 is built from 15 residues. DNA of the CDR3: TGCAGCGCTGGAATCGGTTCAGGGTCCTTCAATGAGCAGTTCTTC. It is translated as CSAGIGSGSFNEQFF.

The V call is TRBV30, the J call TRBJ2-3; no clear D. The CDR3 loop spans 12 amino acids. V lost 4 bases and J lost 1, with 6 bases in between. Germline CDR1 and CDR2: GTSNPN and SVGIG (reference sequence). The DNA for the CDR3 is TGTGCCTGGACCGTAGGCACAGATACGCAGTATTTT. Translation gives CAWTVGTDTQYF.

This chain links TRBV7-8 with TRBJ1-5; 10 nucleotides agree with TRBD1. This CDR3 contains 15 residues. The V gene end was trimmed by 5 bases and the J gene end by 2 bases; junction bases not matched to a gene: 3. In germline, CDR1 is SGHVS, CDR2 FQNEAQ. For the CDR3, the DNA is TGTGCCAGCAGCCAAGGGACAGGGGGCAATCAGCCCCAGCATTTT. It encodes CASSQGTGGNQPQHF.

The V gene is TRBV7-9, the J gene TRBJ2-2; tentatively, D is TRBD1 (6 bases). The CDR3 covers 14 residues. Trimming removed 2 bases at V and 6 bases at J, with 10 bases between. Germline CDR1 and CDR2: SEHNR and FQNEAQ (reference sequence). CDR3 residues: CASSLQGTAGELFF. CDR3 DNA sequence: TGTGCCAGCAGCTTACAGGGGACGGCCGGGGAGCTGTTTTTT. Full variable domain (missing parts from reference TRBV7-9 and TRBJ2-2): DTGVSQNPRHKITKRGQNVTFRCDPISEHNRLYWYRQTLGQGPEFLTYFQNEAQLEKSRLLSDRFSAERPKGSFSTLEIQRTEQGDSAMYLCASSLQGTAGELFFGEGSRLTVL.

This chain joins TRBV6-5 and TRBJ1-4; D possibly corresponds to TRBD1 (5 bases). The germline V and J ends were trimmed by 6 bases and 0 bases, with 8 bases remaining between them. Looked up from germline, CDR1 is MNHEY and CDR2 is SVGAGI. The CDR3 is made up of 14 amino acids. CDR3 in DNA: TGTGCCAGCAGGGGGACCGCAACTAATGAAAAACTGTTTTTT. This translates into CASRGTATNEKLFF.

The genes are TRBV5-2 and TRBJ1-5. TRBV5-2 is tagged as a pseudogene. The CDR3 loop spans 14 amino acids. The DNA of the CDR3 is TGTGCCAGCAGCTCCACGCTGGGAAATCAGCCCCAGCATTTT. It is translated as CASSSTLGNQPQHF.

Written as DNA, the CDR3 is TGTGCCAGCAGTGAATACCGGGGGACAGATACGCAGTATTTT. Its translation: CASSEYRGTDTQYF. The chain is built from TRBV2 and TRBJ2-3; D perhaps matches TRBD2 (6 bases). The CDR3 totals 14 residues. Germline V CDR1 and CDR2: SNHLY, FYNNEI. V was pared by 2 bases and J by 3 bases, with 9 bases between. Together with reference TRBV2 and TRBJ2-3, the CDR3 gives the full variable domain: EPEVTQTPSHQVTQMGQEVILRCVPISNHLYFYWYRQILGQKVEFLVSFYNNEISEKSEIFDDQFSVERPDGSNFTLKIRSTKLEDSAMYFCASSEYRGTDTQYFGPGTRLTVL.

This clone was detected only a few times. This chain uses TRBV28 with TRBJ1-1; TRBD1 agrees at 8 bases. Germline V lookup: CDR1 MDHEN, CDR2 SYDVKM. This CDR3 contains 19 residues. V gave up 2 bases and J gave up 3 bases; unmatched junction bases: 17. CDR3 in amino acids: CASSLSRDRSIWADTEAFF. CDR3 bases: TGTGCCAGCAGTTTAAGTCGGGACAGGTCTATCTGGGCGGACACTGAAGCTTTCTTT.

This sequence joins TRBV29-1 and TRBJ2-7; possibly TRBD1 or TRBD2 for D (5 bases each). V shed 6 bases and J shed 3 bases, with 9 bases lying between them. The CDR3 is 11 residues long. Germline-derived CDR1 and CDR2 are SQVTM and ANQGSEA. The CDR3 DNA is TGCAGCGTGGGGGATATCTACGAGCAGTACTTC. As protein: CSVGDIYEQYF.

The CDR3 nucleotides are TGTGCCAGCCGGACTAGAGGGCCAGAGACCCAGTACTTC. Encoded protein: CASRTRGPETQYF. The V gene is TRBV27, the J gene TRBJ2-5; 7 bases are a match to TRBD2. The CDR3 totals 13 residues. The germline V gene encodes CDR1 MNHEY and CDR2 SMNVEV (reference sequence). J lost 4 bases, V lost 8 bases, and 7 bases had no gene match.

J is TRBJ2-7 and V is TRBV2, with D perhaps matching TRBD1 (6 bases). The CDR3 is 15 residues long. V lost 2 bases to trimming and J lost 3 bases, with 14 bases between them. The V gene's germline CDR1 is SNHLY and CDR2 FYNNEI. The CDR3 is CASSEPWTANYEQYF. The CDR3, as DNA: TGTGCCAGCAGTGAACCATGGACAGCTAACTACGAGCAGTACTTC.

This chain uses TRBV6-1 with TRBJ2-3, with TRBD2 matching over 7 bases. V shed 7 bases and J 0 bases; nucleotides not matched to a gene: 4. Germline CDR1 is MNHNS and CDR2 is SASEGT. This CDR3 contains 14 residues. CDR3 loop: CASKLAESTDTQYF. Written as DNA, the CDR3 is TGTGCCAGCAAGCTAGCGGAGAGCACAGATACGCAGTATTTT.

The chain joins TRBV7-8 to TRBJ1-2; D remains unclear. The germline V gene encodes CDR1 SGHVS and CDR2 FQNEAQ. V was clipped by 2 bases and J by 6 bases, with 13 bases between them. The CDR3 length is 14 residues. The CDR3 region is CASSLSWATHGYTF. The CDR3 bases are TGTGCCAGCAGCTTATCATGGGCTACGCATGGCTACACCTTC.